The source of this T cell receptor beta chain is a study of cytomegalovirus exposure and HLA in healthy donors. Study background: An early release of data contained about 85 million unique TCRs, which came from HLA-typed donors. Most donors, about 77% of a few hundred genotyped, fell in the Caucasian-associated ancestry cluster. Study conclusions and caveats: Association of approximately 16,000 TCR beta sequences with HLA alleles was found at 0.05 false discovery rate in a later analysis.

The V gene's germline CDR1 is ENHRY and CDR2 SYGVKD. This CDR3 spans 16 amino acids. Trimming removed 2 bases from V and 0 bases from J; junction bases left unmatched: 1. Primers for the PCR totalled 60 Vbeta and 13 Jbeta. In the authors' methods: The count from a later analysis was some 80 million unique TCR beta chains, 9.5 million to 11 million of them shared. The table came from immunoSEQ multiplex PCR; TCRdb's copy has only in-frame clones and leaves some out. D and trimming were read from the DNA, whereas the V and J calls and clone size are those reported in that table. The sample includes approximately 190,000 clones, 82% of them seen just once. Concerning this clone: Its target is unknown.

The sequence derives from a woman between 50 and 59 years old in good health and CMV-seropositive. The sample consisted of PBMCs. The chain is built from TRBV10-3 and TRBJ2-3; 11 bases are a match to TRBD2. DNA of the CDR3: TGTGCCATCAGTGAGACTAGCGGGGGTAGCACAGATACGCAGTATTTT. As protein: CAISETSGGSTDTQYF.